This T cell receptor (beta chain) was profiled in a study of beta chain features in type 1 diabetes. Study results and caveats: cDNA-based reads could over-represent cells with high TCR expression. Insertions were fewer and deletions more numerous at VDJ junctions in type 1 diabetes patients.

A sort by CD45RO/CCR7/CD25/CD127/CD95/CD27 yielded CD4+ naive, central memory, regulatory and stem cell-like memory cells. Each sorted population was over 95% pure. V was pared by 0 bases and J by 6 bases, with 13 bases between. This CDR3 has 15 amino acids. Germline assignment: CDR1 LNHNV and CDR2 YYDKDF (reference sequence). Investigators reverse transcribed all isolated RNA, so they sequenced expressed TCRB transcripts. Sequencing was performed with immunoSEQ multiplex PCR; in TCRdb, only in-frame clones are kept and a portion is missing. The table records 450,000 or so clones, 10% to 12% of them present only once. On this clone itself: Its cognate antigen is unknown.

The clonotype was recovered from a young woman in good health. The sequencing input was naive CD4+ T cells from blood. The V and J genes are TRBV15 and TRBJ2-3; tentative D call: TRBD1 (5 bases). CDR3 sequence reads: CATSRDQPGLDTQYF. In DNA, the CDR3 is TGTGCCACCAGCAGAGATCAGCCAGGGTTGGATACGCAGTATTTT.